This record covers a single T cell receptor beta chain. Germline CDR1 and CDR2: SGHVS and FQNEAQ. The CDR3 is 15 amino acids. The ends were cut back, 0 bases at V and 0 bases at J, with 8 bases in the middle. This entry is derived from a study of blood T cell repertoires in COVID-19. Some clones are missing from TCRdb's copy, which holds only in-frame ones; the method was immunoSEQ multiplex PCR. Of some 160,000 clones listed, about 86% are singletons. This sequence was found in an older woman who had recovered from COVID-19. The specimen was peripheral blood. V gene TRBV7-8 combines with J gene TRBJ1-1, with D tentatively TRBD1 (5 bases). DNA of the CDR3: TGTGCCAGCAGCTTAGCACAGACAGTGAACACTGAAGCTTTCTTT. Its protein product is CASSLAQTVNTEAFF.